These 8 T cell receptor beta chains came from one sample sequenced in a study of blood T cell repertoires in COVID-19. Method: immunoSEQ multiplex PCR; TCRdb's copy keeps in-frame clones and lacks some. Of just under 350,000 clones in the sample, over 80% were seen once. Sequencing input: peripheral blood. These receptors came from a woman aged 45-65 years with COVID-19, enrolled during active disease.

The J gene is TRBJ1-4, the V gene TRBV18; D is perhaps TRBD1 (6 bases). Germline V lookup: CDR1 KGHSH, CDR2 LQKENI. Deletions cut 4 bases from V and 4 bases from J, with 16 bases between. The CDR3 spans 16 residues. The CDR3 DNA follows: TGTGCCAGCTCACGAAGGACTGGACAGTATAATGAAAAACTGTTTTTT. Translation: CASSRRTGQYNEKLFF.

This clone has just a few counts. The genes are TRBV5-1 and TRBJ2-1; TRBD1 agrees at 9 bases. The CDR3 extends over 15 amino acids. Germline assignment: CDR1 SGHRS and CDR2 YFSETQ. After removal of 0 bases from V and 10 bases from J, the junction contained 8 bases not matched to a gene. Here the CDR3 reads CASSLAGTGIREQFF. In DNA form, the CDR3 reads TGCGCCAGCAGCTTGGCCGGGACAGGGATTCGCGAGCAGTTCTTC.

This chain uses TRBV12-3 or TRBV12-4 with TRBJ2-3, with D perhaps TRBD2 (5 bases). This CDR3 spans 12 amino acids. Trimming stripped 6 bases from V and 5 bases from J, with 9 bases between. The CDR3, as DNA: TGTGCCAGCAGACTAGAGGAAGATACGCAGTATTTT. This encodes CASRLEEDTQYF.

The chain is built from TRBV27 and TRBJ2-7; 7 positions agree with TRBD2. The germline CDR1 and CDR2 sequences are MNHEY and SMNVEV (reference sequence). The CDR3 is 16 residues long. V shed 4 bases and J 4 bases; nucleotides not matched to a gene: 13. CDR3: CASSSHEREGWYEQYF. The CDR3 nucleotides are TGTGCCAGCAGTTCCCACGAGCGGGAAGGTTGGTACGAGCAGTACTTC.

The CDR3 DNA sequence: TGTGCCAGCAGTGCGGGGACAGGGGGACCGGGTGAAGCTTTCTTT. Its protein is CASSAGTGGPGEAFF. The chain has TRBV2 and TRBJ1-1, with TRBD1 matching 11 bases. The V gene's germline CDR1 is SNHLY and CDR2 FYNNEI. The ends lost 4 bases at V and 7 bases at J; junction bases unmatched: 8. The CDR3 totals 15 residues. Variable domain in full (rest from reference TRBV2 and TRBJ1-1): EPEVTQTPSHQVTQMGQEVILRCVPISNHLYFYWYRQILGQKVEFLVSFYNNEISEKSEIFDDQFSVERPDGSNFTLKIRSTKLEDSAMYFCASSAGTGGPGEAFFGQGTRLTVV.

In the case of this clone: This specimen includes other DNA sequences encoding the same CDR3. The CDR3 spells CASSPGTGGEETQYF. CDR3 coding DNA: TGTGCCAGCTCACCCGGGACAGGCGGAGAAGAGACCCAGTACTTC. This sequence joins TRBV18 and TRBJ2-5, with 8 nucleotides matching TRBD1. Germline V gene lookup returns CDR1 KGHSH and CDR2 LQKENI. This CDR3 spans 15 amino acids. J was trimmed by 3 bases and V by 3 bases; bases with no gene match: 6. Supplemented by reference TRBV18 and TRBJ2-5, the full variable domain reads NAGVMQNPRHLVRRRGQEARLRCSPMKGHSHVYWYRQLPEEGLKFMVYLQKENIIDESGMPKERFSAEFPKEGPSILRIQQVVRGDSAAYFCASSPGTGGEETQYFGPGTRLLVL.

The V gene is TRBV5-1, the J gene TRBJ1-6, with 7 bases identical to TRBD1. The CDR3 runs to 16 residues. Germline V gives CDR1 SGHRS, CDR2 YFSETQ. V gave up 3 bases and J gave up 5 bases; unmatched junction bases: 8. The CDR3 sequence: CASSWGDRQNNSPLHF. CDR3 bases: TGCGCCAGCAGCTGGGGGGACAGACAAAATAATTCACCCCTCCACTTT.

The J gene is TRBJ1-2, the V gene TRBV11-2, with D unresolved. The germline V gene encodes CDR1 SGHAT and CDR2 FQNNGV. The CDR3 is made up of 14 amino acids. V gave up 11 bases and J gave up 5 bases, with 21 bases separating them. CDR3 sequence (DNA): TGTGCCTCGGTCCCAGCGTGGGTACCGTATGGCTACACCTTC. This gives the protein CASVPAWVPYGYTF.